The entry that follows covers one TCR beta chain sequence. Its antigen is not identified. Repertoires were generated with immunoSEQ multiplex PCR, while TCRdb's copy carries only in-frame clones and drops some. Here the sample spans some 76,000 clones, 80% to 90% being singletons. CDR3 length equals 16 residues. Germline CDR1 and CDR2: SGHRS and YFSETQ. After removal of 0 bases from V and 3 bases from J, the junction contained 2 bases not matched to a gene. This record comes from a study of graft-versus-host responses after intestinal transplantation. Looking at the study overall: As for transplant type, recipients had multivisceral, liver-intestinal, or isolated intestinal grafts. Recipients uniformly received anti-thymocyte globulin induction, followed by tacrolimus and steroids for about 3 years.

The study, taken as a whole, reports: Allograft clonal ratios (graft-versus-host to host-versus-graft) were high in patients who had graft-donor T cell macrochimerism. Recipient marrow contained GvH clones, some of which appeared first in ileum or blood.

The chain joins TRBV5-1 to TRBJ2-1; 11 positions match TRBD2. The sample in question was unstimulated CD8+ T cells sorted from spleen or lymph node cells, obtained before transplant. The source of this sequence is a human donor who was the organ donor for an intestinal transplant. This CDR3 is CASSLASGGNYNEQFF. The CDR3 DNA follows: TGCGCCAGCAGCTTGGCTAGCGGGGGGAACTACAATGAGCAGTTCTTC.